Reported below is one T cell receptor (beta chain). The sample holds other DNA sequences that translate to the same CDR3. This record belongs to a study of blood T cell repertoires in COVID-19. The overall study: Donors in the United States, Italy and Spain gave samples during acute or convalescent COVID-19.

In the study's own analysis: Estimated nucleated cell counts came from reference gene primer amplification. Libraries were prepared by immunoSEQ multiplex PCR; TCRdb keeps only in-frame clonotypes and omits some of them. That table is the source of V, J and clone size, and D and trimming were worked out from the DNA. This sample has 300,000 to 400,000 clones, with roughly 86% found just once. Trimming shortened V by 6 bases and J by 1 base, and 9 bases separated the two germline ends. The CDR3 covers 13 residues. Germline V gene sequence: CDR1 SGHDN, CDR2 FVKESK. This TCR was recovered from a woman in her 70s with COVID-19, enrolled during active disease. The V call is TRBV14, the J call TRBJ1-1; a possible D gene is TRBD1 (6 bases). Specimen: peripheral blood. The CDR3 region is CASSRQENTEAFF. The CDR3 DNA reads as TGTGCCAGCAGTCGACAGGAGAACACTGAAGCTTTCTTT.